This T cell receptor beta chain was observed in a study of blood T cell repertoires in COVID-19. Trimming removed 0 bases at V and 6 bases at J, with 10 bases between. Germline V lookup: CDR1 SGHDT, CDR2 YYEEEE. This CDR3 is 13 amino acids long. In the study's own analysis: Estimation of nucleated cell counts was performed using reference gene primer amplification. Assay: immunoSEQ multiplex PCR; the TCRdb copy retains only in-frame clones and omits some. That table is the source of V, J and clone size, and D and trimming were worked out from the DNA. This repertoire shows 280,000 or so clones, around 92% found once; its top ten account for 2.5% to 3%.

The sample consisted of PBMCs or T cells enriched from blood (not recorded which). This rearrangement joins TRBV5-6 to TRBJ2-7; D is unclear. This TCR was sampled from a woman in her fifties or sixties who had been exposed to COVID-19. The CDR3 protein is CASSLAVTVEQYF. For the CDR3, the DNA is TGTGCCAGCAGCTTGGCCGTTACGGTCGAGCAGTACTTC.